This TCR beta chain was recovered during a study of T cells in Graves' hyperthyroidism and ophthalmopathy. Study outcomes and limitations: Onset of ophthalmopathy came a median 6.5 months after the model predicted it. Ophthalmopathy and stable hyperthyroidism were told apart by a 13 V-J model. Blood held most thyroid clonotypes expanded above 0.001 frequency.

Details on this clonotype: Its cognate antigen is unknown.

Per germline, CDR1 SGHDN and CDR2 FVKESK. The CDR3 runs to 17 residues. Between the trimmed V and J ends, which lost 4 bases and 8 bases, there was a span of 24 bases. Amplification of TCR beta CDR3 regions used RNA as the template. The TCR CDR3 first-round RT-PCR relied on the HTBI primer set. TCRdb processed the multiplex PCR reads anew with MiXCR; each CDR3 protein has one entry. The table has hundreds of thousands of distinct CDR3 sequences, about 20% seen once. V usage is TRBV14 and J usage is TRBJ2-1; tentative D call: TRBD1 (6 bases). The source of this sequence is a young man with Graves' ophthalmopathy. The specimen was blood. As DNA, the CDR3 is TGTGCCAGCAGCCCCGGGACACAACGCCTGATCCCCCATGAGCAGTTCTTC. This gives the protein CASSPGTQRLIPHEQFF.